This paragraph covers one TCR beta chain sequence. This sample was taken from a study of blood T cell repertoires in COVID-19. Trimming stripped 3 bases from V and 1 base from J, with 3 bases between. The CDR3 spans 12 residues. Profiled with immunoSEQ multiplex PCR; TCRdb holds only in-frame clones, not every one. The profile shows some 300,000 clones, roughly 89% of them singletons. Sequencing used PBMCs or T cells enriched from blood (not recorded which). The sequence was collected from a woman in her forties or fifties who had been exposed to COVID-19. The rearrangement uses TRBV12-3 or TRBV12-4 and TRBJ2-5; no clear D. The CDR3 sequence: CASSFGQETQYF. Written as DNA, the CDR3 is TGTGCCAGCAGTTTCGGCCAAGAGACCCAGTACTTC.